This TCR beta chain appears in the sequencing data of a study of blood T cells in healthy people across ages. CDR1 DFQATT and CDR2 SNEGSKA come from the germline V gene (reference sequence). V lost 7 bases and J lost 0, with 20 bases in between. CDR3 size: 16 residues. There are a few counts of this clonotype. A second PCR, run for 7 to 11 cycles, used a sample-barcoded 5' primer plus a J-beta primer mix. TCRdb passed the 5' RACE reads through MiXCR, listing each CDR3 protein once. The profile shows around 620,000 distinct CDR3 sequences, approximately 27% of them singletons. V gene TRBV20-1 combines with J gene TRBJ2-3; D may match TRBD1 or TRBD2 (6 bases each). The receptor's source is a woman aged 70 to 79 in good health. The sample was blood. The CDR3 nucleotides read TGCAGTGTCCCCGGGGGCTCCCTGGCTAGCACAGATACGCAGTATTTT. Its translation is CSVPGGSLASTDTQYF.